The 29 T cell receptor delta chains given below trace back to one sample, sequenced in a study of Vδ1+ human thymocytes. Antigens of these TCRs are unknown. Study-level findings and limits: Thymic TRG and TRD repertoires appeared highly polyclonal, with Gaussian CDR3 length distributions.

Extracted RNA was reverse transcribed into cDNA. CDR3 amplicons came from multiplex PCR with pooled V-gene forward and constant-region reverse primers. TCRdb re-called the multiplex PCR reads through CATT. This sample has roughly 25,000 delta-chain clones; 25% to 30% occur once, and the top ten carry 1.6%. Input material: Vdelta1+ gamma-delta thymocytes from the thymus. Subset denoted: FACS-sorted CD3+ TCRalphabeta- TCRVdelta1+ TCRVdelta2- thymocytes. These receptors were obtained from a boy in the first two years of life who had congenital heart surgery.

Details on this clone: Different DNA sequences within this sample yield the same CDR3. V and J are TRDV1 and TRDJ1, with D possibly TRDD2 on 5 matching bases. Germline V gives CDR1 TSWWSYY, CDR2 QGS. The CDR3 length is 18 residues. This CDR3 reads CAFRQVLRLQWEGDKLIF. The CDR3 region has the DNA TGTGCCTTCCGACAAGTACTACGGCTTCAATGGGAGGGCGATAAACTCATCTTT.

In its sample, this clone was seen a few times. The chain carries TRDV1 and TRDJ1; the match to TRDD3 covers 9 bases. The CDR3 is made up of 18 amino acids. Germline V lookup: CDR1 TSWWSYY, CDR2 QGS. With V trimmed by 0 bases and J by 0 bases, 8 bases remained unmatched. The CDR3, as DNA: TGTGCTCTTGGGGAACTGGGTTTACTGGGGGACTACACCGATAAACTCATCTTT. It translates to CALGELGLLGDYTDKLIF.

This clone ranks as medium-sized (0.01 to 0.1%). This sequence joins TRDV1 and TRDJ1; 9 nucleotides line up with TRDD3. Germline loops: CDR1 TSWWSYY, CDR2 QGS. With 2 bases clipped from V and 4 bases from J, the junction kept 23 bases outside the gene matches. There are 21 residues in the CDR3. CDR3 sequence: CALGEYPYRYWGTGSGDKLIF. The CDR3 coding sequence is TGTGCTCTTGGGGAATATCCTTACCGTTACTGGGGGACTGGGTCCGGCGATAAACTCATCTTT.

About this clone itself: At the DNA level, this CDR3 is encoded by other sequences in the same sample as well. This sequence joins TRDV1 and TRDJ1; the D gene is possibly TRDD3 (6 bases). Germline V gene lookup returns CDR1 TSWWSYY and CDR2 QGS. The CDR3 is made up of 20 amino acids. Deletions cut 5 bases from V and 4 bases from J, with 32 bases between. The CDR3, as DNA: TGTGCTCTTGGGCTGAACTCGCCCCTCCACTGGGAGTCTTCAGGCGATAAACTCATCTTT. This gives the protein CALGLNSPLHWESSGDKLIF.

This clone occurred a few times. The V call is TRDV1, the J call TRDJ1; 9 nucleotides align to TRDD3. V shed 0 bases, J shed 1 base, and the junction held 24 bases outside the gene matches. The germline CDR1 and CDR2 sequences are TSWWSYY and QGS. The length of the CDR3 is 23 residues. The CDR3 spells CALGELGAGHLNLLGDPTDKLIF. For the CDR3, the DNA is TGTGCTCTTGGGGAACTTGGGGCTGGCCATCTTAACCTACTGGGGGACCCCACCGATAAACTCATCTTT.

V is TRDV1 and J is TRDJ1; D is perhaps TRDD3 (6 bases). The CDR3 has 18 amino acids. Germline V gives CDR1 TSWWSYY, CDR2 QGS. Between the trimmed V and J ends, which lost 2 bases and 0 bases, there was a span of 19 bases. CDR3 sequence (DNA): TGTGCTCTTGGGGAAGAAATGGGCCGGGGGAAGTACACCGATAAACTCATCTTT. It translates to CALGEEMGRGKYTDKLIF.

This clone was observed a handful of times. J is TRDJ1 and V is TRDV1; 8 bases match TRDD3. CDR1 is TSWWSYY and CDR2 is QGS in the germline V gene. The V gene end was trimmed by 5 bases and the J gene end by 0 bases; junction bases not matched to a gene: 17. This CDR3 has 19 amino acids. The CDR3 region has the DNA TGTGCTCTTGGGCTCCTGAGAGTACTGGGGGTGACATACACCGATAAACTCATCTTT. Its protein product is CALGLLRVLGVTYTDKLIF.

The chain links TRDV1 to TRDJ1; TRDD3 aligns across 9 bases. The CDR3 has 22 amino acids. CDR1 and CDR2 from the germline V gene are TSWWSYY and QGS. With V trimmed by 2 bases and J by 0 bases, 22 bases remained unmatched. The CDR3 DNA is TGTGCTCTTGGGGAATGTGACAGGCCTTGGGGGATAGGGACCAGATACACCGATAAACTCATCTTT. It specifies CALGECDRPWGIGTRYTDKLIF.

This clone appeared a single time. This specimen includes other DNA sequences encoding the same CDR3. The chain combines TRDV1 with TRDJ1, with D unresolved. This CDR3 is 17 amino acids long. The germline V and J ends were trimmed by 8 bases and 0 bases, with 22 bases remaining between them. Germline V gene sequence: CDR1 TSWWSYY, CDR2 QGS. CDR3 nucleotide sequence: TGTGCTCTTTCCGAGACCGTAAGACCCCAGTACACCGATAAACTCATCTTT. This gives the protein CALSETVRPQYTDKLIF.

The rearrangement joins TRDV1 to TRDJ1, with 12 bases lining up with TRDD3. This CDR3 is built from 21 residues. The V gene end was trimmed by 2 bases and the J gene end by 0 bases; junction bases not matched to a gene: 16. Looked up from germline, CDR1 is TSWWSYY and CDR2 is QGS. As DNA, the CDR3 is TGTGCTCTTGGGGAAGTTAGAAGTCCCTACTGGGGGATACCGTACACCGATAAACTCATCTTT. Translation: CALGEVRSPYWGIPYTDKLIF.

The chain recombines TRDV1 with TRDJ1; possibly TRDD3 for D (8 bases). CDR1 is TSWWSYY, CDR2 QGS, per germline. Trimming took off 2 bases at V and 1 base at J, with 38 bases between the two ends. The CDR3 consists of 24 residues. The CDR3 bases are TGTGCTCTTGGGGAAAATCTTTCCTACGCCGCTGGGGGACTTATTTTCCTGGGCACCGATAAACTCATCTTT. This sequence encodes CALGENLSYAAGGLIFLGTDKLIF.

About this clone: Since a much larger clone is just one base distant, this may be a read error. The J gene is TRDJ1, the V gene TRDV1, with TRDD2 as a possible D gene (9 bases). Germline CDR1 and CDR2: TSWWSYY and QGS. The CDR3 runs to 22 residues. V was trimmed by 1 base and J by 10 bases, leaving 40 bases between them. The CDR3 reads CALGEPPFLPTYLAGGDAGLIF. DNA of the CDR3: TGTGCTCTTGGGGAACCCCCCTTCCTTCCTACGTATTTGGCTGGGGGAGACGCCGGACTCATCTTT.

As regards this clone: With a far larger clone one base away, a read error is the likely cause. The rearrangement joins TRDV2 to TRDJ2; 8 nucleotides line up with TRDD3. The CDR3 is 18 residues long. Germline CDR1 reads GEAIGNYY; CDR2 reads EKD. The trim removed 7 bases at V and 6 bases at J, leaving 21 bases unmatched. CDR3 in DNA: TGTGCCTGCGATTTCCCAAACAGCGTACTGGGGGTCCCAGCACAACTCTTCTTT. This translates into CACDFPNSVLGVPAQLFF.

V and J are TRDV1 and TRDJ1; TRDD2 agrees at 7 bases. The J segment lost 1 base and the V segment lost 4 bases, leaving 21 bases of the junction unmatched. Germline CDR1 TSWWSYY, CDR2 QGS. The length of the CDR3 is 20 residues. The CDR3 nucleotides read TGTGCTCTTGGGGGACTTTATTCCTACCAGGGTCTGGGAGGCACCGATAAACTCATCTTT. The encoded protein is CALGGLYSYQGLGGTDKLIF.

By share, this clone ranks as medium-sized. The V gene is TRDV1, the J gene TRDJ1; D gene unclear. This CDR3 contains 17 residues. The germline V gene has CDR1 TSWWSYY and CDR2 QGS. Trimming took off 2 bases at V and 0 bases at J, with 16 bases between the two ends. Written as DNA, the CDR3 is TGTGCTCTTGGGGAAACTTGGCTCATGCCATACACCGATAAACTCATCTTT. Its translation is CALGETWLMPYTDKLIF.

The V call is TRDV1, the J call TRDJ1; tentatively, D is TRDD3 (6 bases). The germline gives CDR1 TSWWSYY, CDR2 QGS. The CDR3 has 17 residues. V lost 5 bases to trimming and J lost 0 bases, with 19 bases between them. The CDR3: CALGSHLRGEYTDKLIF. Here the CDR3 DNA reads TGTGCTCTTGGGTCCCATTTGAGGGGGGAGTACACCGATAAACTCATCTTT.

This clone was counted a few times. The chain carries TRDV1 and TRDJ1; maybe TRDD3 (7 bases). This CDR3 has 22 amino acids. Trimming cost V 5 bases and J 0 bases, with 34 bases left between them. The germline V gene has CDR1 TSWWSYY and CDR2 QGS. CDR3 nucleotide sequence: TGTGCTCTTGGGAGCGGGGCCCCGCGTACTGGGGTTCCTAGGGGGTACACCGATAAACTCATCTTT. Translating it yields CALGSGAPRTGVPRGYTDKLIF.

Turning to this clone: Possible read error: a much larger clone is one base away. The chain uses TRDV2 and TRDJ1; D might be TRDD3 (5 bases). The CDR3 consists of 18 residues. Germline V lookup: CDR1 GEAIGNYY, CDR2 EKD. Here the CDR3 DNA reads TGTGCCTGTAACACGTTCGGAACGGGCTGGGCATACACCGATAAACTCATCTTT. It is translated as CACNTFGTGWAYTDKLIF.

Concerning this clone itself: The junction shows a germline mismatch at one end, possibly a read error. The rearrangement links TRDV1 to TRDJ1, with TRDD3 identical over 10 bases. The CDR3 is 17 amino acids. CDR1 is TSWWSYY and CDR2 is QGS in the germline V gene. CDR3 residues: CALGESRGIRGTGKLIF. The CDR3, as DNA: TGTGCTCTTGGGGAAAGCCGGGGGATACGTGGAACCGGTAAACTCATCTTT.

V is TRDV1 and J is TRDJ1, with D possibly being TRDD2 (7 bases). Trimming shortened V by 3 bases and J by 0 bases, and 41 bases separated the two germline ends. This CDR3 comprises 25 residues. Germline V gene lookup returns CDR1 TSWWSYY and CDR2 QGS. This CDR3 reads CALGEPTQFLLGAWGLTQYTDKLIF. The CDR3 DNA follows: TGTGCTCTTGGGGAGCCCACCCAATTCCTACTTGGGGCGTGGGGGCTAACGCAGTACACCGATAAACTCATCTTT.

This clone has a handful of counts. The chain employs TRDV1 and TRDJ1; the match to TRDD3 covers 8 bases. V gave up 2 bases and J gave up 1 base; unmatched junction bases: 12. Germline V gene lookup returns CDR1 TSWWSYY and CDR2 QGS. The CDR3 sequence is 18 residues long. In DNA, the CDR3 is TGTGCTCTTGGGGAAATGCACTGGGGGCCTACTCTCACCGATAAACTCATCTTT. As protein: CALGEMHWGPTLTDKLIF.

This clone showed up just a few times. The J gene is TRDJ1, the V gene TRDV1, with a weak D call TRDD2 (5 bases). Germline CDR1 and CDR2: TSWWSYY and QGS. V lost 2 bases to trimming and J lost 0 bases, with 22 bases between them. The CDR3 length is 19 residues. The CDR3 DNA reads TGTGCTCTTGGGGAAGAGGCGAACCGCTTCCCCACCTACACCGATAAACTCATCTTT. Its translation is CALGEEANRFPTYTDKLIF.

The V and J genes are TRDV1 and TRDJ1; D ambiguous. Trimming removed 0 bases at V and 4 bases at J, with 15 bases between. The V gene's germline CDR1 is TSWWSYY and CDR2 QGS. The CDR3 runs 16 residues. The CDR3 loop is CALGELLRGALDKLIF. CDR3 sequence (DNA): TGTGCTCTTGGGGAACTCCTCCGTGGTGCCCTCGATAAACTCATCTTT.

Details on this clone: Other DNA sequences in the sample encode the same CDR3. The V gene is TRDV1, the J gene TRDJ1; 12 bases are a match to TRDD3. The germline V gene has CDR1 TSWWSYY and CDR2 QGS. This CDR3 spans 23 amino acids. Germline trimming cut 6 bases from V and 2 bases from J; bases unmatched to any gene: 28. Here the CDR3 reads CALGEYHIPPCTGGYWVTDKLIF. DNA for the CDR3: TGTGCTCTTGGAGAATATCACATTCCTCCCTGTACTGGGGGATACTGGGTTACCGATAAACTCATCTTT.

This clone showed up just a few times. The rearrangement uses TRDV1 and TRDJ1, with 12 bases identical to TRDD3. Trimming cost V 4 bases and J 0 bases; bases outside gene matches: 12. Germline lookup yields CDR1 TSWWSYY and CDR2 QGS. The CDR3 extends over 19 amino acids. As DNA, the CDR3 is TGTGCTCTTGGGGGACGGCCTTCCTGGGGGATACGGTACACCGATAAACTCATCTTT. Protein product: CALGGRPSWGIRYTDKLIF.

V usage is TRDV1 and J usage is TRDJ1; TRDD3 matches at 9 bases. This CDR3 region has 24 residues. The trim removed 1 base at V and 6 bases at J, leaving 33 bases unmatched. Germline CDR1 and CDR2: TSWWSYY and QGS. The CDR3 here is CALGEPTRSISSGWGIPTLNKLIF. For the CDR3, the DNA is TGTGCTCTTGGGGAACCGACTCGTTCGATTTCCTCCGGCTGGGGGATTCCTACCCTCAATAAACTCATCTTT.

This clone was detected only a few times. V usage is TRDV1 and J usage is TRDJ1; 9 positions agree with TRDD3. The CDR3 extends over 22 amino acids. The V gene end was trimmed by 2 bases and the J gene end by 8 bases; junction bases not matched to a gene: 30. Germline-derived CDR1 and CDR2 are TSWWSYY and QGS. The CDR3 region is CALGESGRTLPYWGKVVQKLIF. Here the CDR3 DNA reads TGTGCTCTTGGGGAAAGTGGAAGAACCCTACCGTACTGGGGGAAGGTGGTACAGAAACTCATCTTT.

This clone was seen a few times. The same CDR3 also results from other DNA sequences found in this sample. The rearrangement links TRDV1 to TRDJ1; the D gene is possibly TRDD3 (10 bases). CDR1 TSWWSYY and CDR2 QGS come from the germline V gene. Between the trimmed V and J ends, which lost 4 bases and 9 bases, there was a span of 30 bases. This CDR3 contains 18 residues. This chain's CDR3 is CALGGPSYVLGDGVELIF. The CDR3 DNA is TGTGCTCTTGGGGGGCCTTCCTACGTACTGGGGGATGGGGTGGAACTCATCTTT.

Only a few counts were recorded for this clone. Other DNA sequences of this sample code for an identical CDR3. This chain links TRDV1 with TRDJ1; tentatively, D is TRDD2 or TRDD3 (9 bases each). The germline gives CDR1 TSWWSYY, CDR2 QGS. V was shortened by 3 bases and J by 0 bases, with 29 bases between the two germline ends. This CDR3 has 21 residues. The CDR3 DNA is TGTGCTCTTGGGGACCCAACGGCCTTCCTACTGGGGGACTCGTACACCGATAAACTCATCTTT. It translates to CALGDPTAFLLGDSYTDKLIF.